This T cell receptor beta chain was identified during a study of blood T cell repertoires in COVID-19. The wider study: Samples representing acute and convalescent COVID-19 were sourced from the United States, Italy and Spain. The analysed material was cDNA or gDNA that came from T cells, B-cell-depleted T cells, or PBMCs.

Per the original methods: Reference gene primer amplification gave estimated nucleated cell counts. Sequencing used immunoSEQ multiplex PCR; TCRdb keeps in-frame clones, though not all of them. The V and J calls and clone size come from that table; D and trimming were worked out from the DNA. This table holds 150,000 to 200,000 clones, about four fifths found once. Recruited during active infection, patients (from Seattle) were subsequently followed longitudinally. This clone is a singleton in its sample. CDR3 size: 15 residues. Trimming shortened V by 0 bases and J by 10 bases, and 13 bases separated the two germline ends. Looked up from germline, CDR1 is LNHNV and CDR2 is YYDKDF (reference sequence).

The clonotype was recovered from a woman older than 75 with COVID-19, enrolled during active disease. Source material: peripheral blood. The rearrangement joins TRBV15 to TRBJ1-6, with a weak D call TRBD1 (5 bases). CDR3: CATSRDAGGRSPLHF. As DNA, the CDR3 is TGTGCCACCAGCAGAGATGCGGGGGGAAGATCACCCCTCCACTTT.